The entry below describes one T cell receptor beta chain. The data stem from a study of technical replicates of blood from a handful of donors. Trimming at V came to 1 base and at J to 4 bases, leaving 4 bases not matched to a gene. The germline V gene has CDR1 SGHAT and CDR2 FQNNGV. The CDR3 contains 15 residues. Generated by immunoSEQ multiplex PCR, the TCRdb table keeps only in-frame clones and is missing some. The sample has tens of thousands of clones, about 94% seen once. The TCR originated in a human donor in good health. Sequenced input: T cells isolated from PBMCs. The chain has TRBV11-2 and TRBJ2-3, with 8 bases fitting TRBD2. In DNA form, the CDR3 reads TGTGCCAGCAGCTTAGGGGGACTAGTGTCAGATACGCAGTATTTT. It translates to CASSLGGLVSDTQYF.